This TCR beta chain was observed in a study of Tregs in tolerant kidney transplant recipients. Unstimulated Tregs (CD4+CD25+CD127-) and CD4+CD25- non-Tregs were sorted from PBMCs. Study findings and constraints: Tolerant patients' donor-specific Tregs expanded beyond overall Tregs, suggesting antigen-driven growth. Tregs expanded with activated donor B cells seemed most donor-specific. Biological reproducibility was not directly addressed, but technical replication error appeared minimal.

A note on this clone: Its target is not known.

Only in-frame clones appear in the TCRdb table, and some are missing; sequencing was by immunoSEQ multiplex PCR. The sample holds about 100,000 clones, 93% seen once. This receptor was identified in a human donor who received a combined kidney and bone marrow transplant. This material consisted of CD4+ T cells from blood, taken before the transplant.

CDR3 DNA sequence: TGTGCCTGGAACCTCCGGGGGGAGGGGGAGACCCAGTACTTC. Translation: CAWNLRGEGETQYF. The chain joins TRBV30 to TRBJ2-5; 7 bases match TRBD2. The germline V gene encodes CDR1 GTSNPN and CDR2 SVGIG (reference sequence). J gave up 5 bases and V 4 bases, and 10 bases lay outside the gene matches. This CDR3 has 14 residues.